This T cell receptor (beta chain) was captured by sequencing in a study of cytotoxic CD8 clonotypes in ibrutinib-treated CLL. About the study: Investigators reported about 24 partial and 2 complete responses; after median approximately 63 months, roughly 15 patients remained remitted and some 12 progressed.

The study's findings and limits: Clonality increased at ibrutinib response, then returned toward baseline at progression.

The method was immunoSEQ multiplex PCR; TCRdb's version includes in-frame clones alone and lacks a portion of them. The sample consists of 110,000 to 150,000 clones, 70% to 80% of them appearing once. Trimming took off 0 bases at V and 0 bases at J, with 5 bases between the two ends. CDR3 size: 14 residues. Comments on this clone: What it recognizes is unknown.

This TCR was sampled from a human donor with chronic lymphocytic leukemia. The chain carries TRBV23-1 and TRBJ1-2; D uncertain. TRBV23-1 is treated as an ORF (open reading frame) with a function not yet certain. Sequenced here: PBMCs, sampled after 24 months of ibrutinib treatment. CDR3 in amino acids: CASSQSPPNYGYTF. DNA for the CDR3: TGCGCCAGCAGTCAATCGCCACCTAACTATGGCTACACCTTC.